This T cell receptor (beta chain) was sequenced during a study of blood T cell repertoires in COVID-19 (dated by TCRdb to the early 2020s). With respect to the entire study: The collaborator samples originated in the United States, Italy and Spain and spanned the acute and convalescent phases of COVID-19. Samples came from the ongoing ImmuneRACE study (first 160 participants) plus 1,254 subjects from 6 global collaborators. HLA class I and class II types, where available, came from metadata supplied by the sample provider rather than from assay-based typing. Sample metadata almost always included a de-identified subject ID, COVID-19 status, age in years and sex. The material from the prospective study consisted of cDNA or gDNA derived from T cells, B-cell-depleted T cells, or PBMCs. Subjects who had been exposed to COVID-19, were actively infected with it, or had recovered from it provided the deeply sampled blood TCRbeta repertoires that made up the dataset. The repertoires were released in a freely available public database intended as a resource for research on the immune response to SARS-CoV-2.

Findings and caveats that apply to the study as a whole: How much clinical and demographic metadata was included differed by source and by participant, and the metadata was provided uncurated.

Whole blood was collected in K2EDTA tubes by collaborating institutions according to the institutions' own protocols. For TCRbeta analysis, collaborators shipped samples as frozen whole blood, isolated PBMCs, or DNA extracted from either of those sample types. CDR1 and CDR2, looked up from the germline V gene, are SNHLY and FYNNEI. For this chain, trimming is 5 bases at the V end and 0 bases at the J end, and the number of junction bases without a gene match is 2. The CDR3 measures 15 amino acids from cysteine to phenylalanine. This entry keeps only the CDR3 DNA: 45 bases, framed from base 1. In the case of this clone: Its antigen is unknown. Base quality data are lacking; no much larger clone is found one base away.

TCRbeta CDR3 regions were amplified from genomic DNA using the immunoSEQ Assay, a bias-controlled multiplex PCR. As for the authors' bioinformatics: The number of nucleated cells in each sample was estimated by amplification of reference gene primers within the assay. To quantify the absolute abundance of each unique TCRbeta CDR3 rearrangement, sequence reads were collapsed and filtered. For each sample, productive Simpson clonality was calculated by taking the square root of Simpson's diversity index across productive rearrangements. TCRdb obtained this table from immuneACCESS and retained in-frame rearrangements with V and J assigned. These tables miss some clones; where compared with another copy, unresolved V genes account for less than half of the shortfall, and the remainder is unexplained. V and J calls plus clone size are reproduced from that table; the DNA served to infer D and trimming. The sample records approximately 300,000 clones, about 82% of which are singletons. The ten largest make up under 2% of the sample.

The chain is assembled from TRBV2 and TRBJ2-7; TRBD2 agrees with 12 junctional bases. Sequencing used peripheral blood. The TCR comes from a woman aged 45-65 years with acute or convalescent COVID-19. The CDR3 protein: CASSPTSGGSYEQYF. The sequence in DNA is TGTGCCAGCAGTCCGACTAGCGGGGGCTCCTACGAGCAGTACTTC.